This T cell receptor beta chain was captured in a study of synovial regulatory T cells in juvenile arthritis. Study-wide points: Synovial Tregs shared more CDR3 sequences with iaTregs than other blood Tregs. Largely private between patients, iaTreg TCR repertoires showed partial overlap with synovial Teff and blood CPL repertoires. Compared with other blood Treg cells, inflammation-associated Treg cells had reduced TCR diversity.

Its frequency marks this clone as large (0.1 to 1%). The antigen remains unidentified. Per the germline V gene, CDR1 is ENHRY and CDR2 is SYGVKD. The CDR3 sequence is 16 residues long. No DNA sequence was recorded. Donors were more than nine juvenile idiopathic arthritis patients with active disease. The method was immunoSEQ multiplex PCR; TCRdb's version includes in-frame clones alone and lacks a portion of them. This sample contains roughly 1,300 clones. The J gene is TRBJ1-4, the V gene TRBV10-3; TCRdb's D gene call, TRBD1, goes unchecked for lack of DNA. The clonotype originates from a donor between 2 and 29 years old with juvenile idiopathic arthritis. Material for sequencing was Treg cells from blood. The subset: HLA-DR+ inflammation-associated blood Treg cells. The CDR3 loop reads CAISEPPGQGNEKLFF.